This T cell receptor (beta chain) was identified in a study of naive and memory T cell subsets (dated by TCRdb to 2015 to 2018). At the level of the whole study: The study applied an open-source, UMI-based TCR alpha and beta sequencing pipeline to sorted naive and memory peripheral blood T cell subsets. RNA was DNase-treated and reverse transcribed with TCR constant-region primers, mostly using SuperScript III. The results of the functional CMV T cell responses matched the IgG serology results in every case. General findings and caveats noted by the study authors: The repertoire findings for the naive and memory subsets could not be validated against a ground truth, as none was available. In both CD4 and CD8 cells, going from naive through CM, EM and EMRA, the Gini index went up while Shannon and inverse Simpson diversity went down. RNA-based TCR counts may be affected by expression changes linked to T cell activation and differentiation. Once error correction was done, more than 85% of naive TCR sequences showed up just once, which made the naive abundance distributions much steeper than those of the memory subsets. TCR abundance followed a power law with an exponent that was different for naive and memory subsets but consistent across the three individuals. Clonotypes were defined as single alpha or beta chain sequences, not paired alpha/beta receptors.

The method was UMI-ligation and nested PCR. An equimolar mix of two oligonucleotides covering both TRBC1 and TRBC2 was used as the beta constant-region primer. A single-stranded oligonucleotide carrying the SP2 primer and a 12-nucleotide UMI was ligated to the 3' end of the cDNA by T4 RNA ligase 1. Four rounds of PCR, combining the SP2 primer with nested alpha and beta constant-region primers, were used to amplify the ligated cDNA. Incubation of the ligation reaction was carried out at 16 degrees C for about 20-25 hours. PCR2 was typically run as a SYBR Green qPCR and stopped at a predetermined threshold to prevent over-amplification. All purifications after the first were performed with Agencourt AMPure XP magnetic beads. Libraries were quantified by Qubit and checked on a TapeStation, with a main peak expected near 650 bp. Sequencing of the pooled libraries was done on an Illumina MiSeq using v2 2x251 paired-end kits, which typically yielded about 1-2.3 million reads per sample. Each sample's library went into the pool at approximately 4 nM, and about 5-7% PhiX was added to help with cluster recognition. In the authors' own workflow: V and J genes were assigned to Demultiplexor-processed FASTQ reads by Decombinator through tag matching, with a single base-pair mismatch being allowed. By using UMIs, Collapsinator corrected both sequencing errors and the frequency errors caused by PCR heterogeneity. TCRs were translated and CDR3s were extracted from the conserved cysteine to the FGXG phenylalanine by CDR3Translator, with non-productive sequences being flagged. Repertoires were subsampled to equal numbers of UMI-defined TCRs before Gini, Shannon entropy and inverse Simpson indices were calculated. Clonotype abundance distributions were fitted to a power law by maximum likelihood within the linear range. Similar UMI counts, unique TCR numbers and clonal distributions were obtained with the pipeline and with MIGEC on one naive CD8 sample. The repertoires were searched for about 7,300 CMV-associated CDR3 sequences that had been compiled from VDJdb and a published dataset. TCRdb reprocessed the public reads (quality trimming at Q25 with fastp, clone calling with MiXCR) and kept in-frame beta chains. Rows are combined by CDR3 protein, so each entry shows the most common genes and DNA. TCRdb's processing, not the study's, gives the V and J calls here. The sample table holds 75,000 to 85,000 distinct CDR3 sequences, of which about an eighth were seen once. Of the sample, 0.75% to 1% is held by the ten largest clones.

Separate amplification of TCR alpha and beta chain libraries was performed from the second PCR step onward. The CMV status of each donor was determined by measuring IFNgamma production from CD4+ T cells after fresh PBMCs had been stimulated overnight with CMV viral lysate. Miltenyi beads were used first to positively select CD4 T cells, and CD8 T cells were then positively selected from the CD4-negative fraction. Cells stained for CD3, CD4, CD8, CD45RA, CD27 and a live/dead dye were sorted on a BD Aria II into four subsets by CD45RA and CD27. Blood was obtained from a few healthy volunteers, and the blood from each volunteer was fractionated into CD4 and CD8 T cells and subsequently into four differentiation subsets. Approximately 120 ml of peripheral blood was collected from each donor, and PBMC were isolated by Ficoll-Paque PLUS density-gradient centrifugation. Sorted cells were lysed in RLT buffer, and RNA was extracted with a Qiagen RNeasy kit and stored at -80°C.

This clonotype has a count of ten or more. The target of this receptor is not known. No base-level quality is on record; no much larger clone is a single base apart. Including cysteine and phenylalanine, the CDR3 has 19 amino acids. The only DNA kept is the CDR3, 57 bases in frame from the first base. Deletion took 4 bases off V and 0 bases off J, with a span of 23 bases between the germline ends. Via the germline V gene (reference sequence), CDR1 is SGHKS and CDR2 YYEKEE. The sequence is built from TRBV5-5 and TRBJ2-4; TRBD1 could be the D gene, as 6 bases match. The receptor was derived from a human donor in good health. The sample comprised central memory CD4+ T cells from blood. The sample's cell subset or site label is to be understood as: central memory, CD45RA- CD27+. The DNA is as follows: TGTGCCAGCAGCCCCAAAGGGATGACAGGCGCCTTAGCCAAAAACATTCAGTACTTC. This sequence encodes CASSPKGMTGALAKNIQYF.